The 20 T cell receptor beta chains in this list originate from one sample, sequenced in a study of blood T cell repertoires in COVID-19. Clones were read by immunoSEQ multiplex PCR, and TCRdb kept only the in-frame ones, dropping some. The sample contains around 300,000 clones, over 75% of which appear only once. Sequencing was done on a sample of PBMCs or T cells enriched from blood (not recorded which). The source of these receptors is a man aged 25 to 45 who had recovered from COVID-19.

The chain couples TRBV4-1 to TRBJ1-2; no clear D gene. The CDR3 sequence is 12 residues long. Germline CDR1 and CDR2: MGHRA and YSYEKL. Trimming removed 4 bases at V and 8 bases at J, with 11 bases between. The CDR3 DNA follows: TGCGCCAGCAGCCGAGCGGACCTGGGCTACACCTTC. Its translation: CASSRADLGYTF.

As DNA, the CDR3 is TGTGCCAGCAGTTCCGTGACAAGATCGAACACCGGGGAGCTGTTTTTT. Its translation: CASSSVTRSNTGELFF. The rearrangement joins TRBV28 to TRBJ2-2; D ambiguous. Germline values: CDR1 MDHEN, CDR2 SYDVKM. This CDR3 spans 16 amino acids. Between the trimmed V and J ends, which lost 4 bases and 0 bases, there was a span of 12 bases.

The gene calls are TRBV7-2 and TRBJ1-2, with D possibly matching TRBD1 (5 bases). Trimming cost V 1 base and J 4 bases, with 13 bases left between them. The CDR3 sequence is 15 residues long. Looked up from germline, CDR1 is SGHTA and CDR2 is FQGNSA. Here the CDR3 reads CASSLDLRVFYGYTF. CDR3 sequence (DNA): TGTGCCAGCAGCTTAGACCTCAGGGTATTCTATGGCTACACCTTC.

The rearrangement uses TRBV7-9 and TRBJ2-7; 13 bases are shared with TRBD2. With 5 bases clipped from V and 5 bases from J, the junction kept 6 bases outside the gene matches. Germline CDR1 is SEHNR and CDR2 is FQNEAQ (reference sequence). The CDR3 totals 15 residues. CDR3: CASSITSGGADEQYF. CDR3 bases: TGTGCCAGCAGCATCACTAGCGGGGGGGCGGACGAGCAGTACTTC.

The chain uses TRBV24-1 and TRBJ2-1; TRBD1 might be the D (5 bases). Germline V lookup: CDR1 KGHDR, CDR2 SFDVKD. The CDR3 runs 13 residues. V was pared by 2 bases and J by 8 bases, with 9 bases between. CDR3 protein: CATSDWGPDEQFF. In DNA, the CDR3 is TGTGCCACCAGTGATTGGGGCCCGGATGAGCAGTTCTTC.

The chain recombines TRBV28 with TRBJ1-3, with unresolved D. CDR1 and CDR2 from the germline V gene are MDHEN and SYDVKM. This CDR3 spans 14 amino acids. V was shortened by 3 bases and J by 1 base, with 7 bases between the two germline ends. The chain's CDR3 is CASSFLESGNTIYF. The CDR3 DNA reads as TGTGCCAGCAGTTTTCTAGAGTCTGGAAACACCATATATTTT.

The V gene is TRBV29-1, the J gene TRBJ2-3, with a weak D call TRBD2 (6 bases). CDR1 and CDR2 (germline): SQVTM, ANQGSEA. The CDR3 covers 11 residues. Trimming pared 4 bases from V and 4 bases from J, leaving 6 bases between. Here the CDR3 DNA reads TGCAGCGTTGGGGGGGCAGATACGCAGTATTTT. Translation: CSVGGADTQYF.

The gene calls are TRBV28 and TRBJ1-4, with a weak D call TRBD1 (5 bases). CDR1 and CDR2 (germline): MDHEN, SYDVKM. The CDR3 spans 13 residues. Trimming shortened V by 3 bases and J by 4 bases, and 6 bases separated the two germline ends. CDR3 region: CASSFGGNEKLFF. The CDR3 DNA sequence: TGTGCCAGCAGTTTCGGGGGTAATGAAAAACTGTTTTTT. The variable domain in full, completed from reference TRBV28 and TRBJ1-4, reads DVKVTQSSRYLVKRTGEKVFLECVQDMDHENMFWYRQDPGLGLRLIYFSYDVKMKEKGDIPEGYSVSREKKERFSLILESASTNQTSMYLCASSFGGNEKLFFGSGTQLSVL.

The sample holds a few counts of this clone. CDR3 in amino acids: CASSFTSGSYNEQFF. CDR3 in DNA: TGTGCCAGCAGTTTCACTAGCGGATCCTACAATGAGCAGTTCTTC. J is TRBJ2-1 and V is TRBV6-5; 8 bases are a match to TRBD2. Unmatched junction bases numbered 3, after V lost 4 bases and J lost 1 base. The CDR3 is 15 residues long. CDR1 is MNHEY and CDR2 is SVGAGI in the germline V gene.

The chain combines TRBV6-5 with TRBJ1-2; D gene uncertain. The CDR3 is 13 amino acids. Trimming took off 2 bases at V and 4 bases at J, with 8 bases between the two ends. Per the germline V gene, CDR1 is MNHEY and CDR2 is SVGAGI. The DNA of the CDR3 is TGTGCCAGCAGTTACCCAGGCAGCTATGGCTACACCTTC. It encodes CASSYPGSYGYTF.

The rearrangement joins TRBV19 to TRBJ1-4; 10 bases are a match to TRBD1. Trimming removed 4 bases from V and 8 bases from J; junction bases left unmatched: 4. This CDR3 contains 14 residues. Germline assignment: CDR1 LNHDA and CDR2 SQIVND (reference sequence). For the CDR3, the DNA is TGTGCCAGTAGTAATGGACAGGGGGGGGAAAAACTGTTTTTT. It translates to CASSNGQGGEKLFF.

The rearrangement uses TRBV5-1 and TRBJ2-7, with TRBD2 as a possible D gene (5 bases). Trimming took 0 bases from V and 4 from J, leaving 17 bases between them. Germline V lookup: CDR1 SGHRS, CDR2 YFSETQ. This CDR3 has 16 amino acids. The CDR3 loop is CASSLGMGSLRYEQYF. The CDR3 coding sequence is TGCGCCAGCAGCTTGGGAATGGGGAGTTTAAGGTACGAGCAGTACTTC.

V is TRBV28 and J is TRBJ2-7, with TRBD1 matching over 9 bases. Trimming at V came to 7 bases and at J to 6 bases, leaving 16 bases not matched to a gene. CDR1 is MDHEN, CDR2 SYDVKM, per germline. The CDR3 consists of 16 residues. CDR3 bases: TGTGCCAGCATTGACCGTCCGGGACAGGGTCTTGTCGAGCAGTACTTC. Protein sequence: CASIDRPGQGLVEQYF.

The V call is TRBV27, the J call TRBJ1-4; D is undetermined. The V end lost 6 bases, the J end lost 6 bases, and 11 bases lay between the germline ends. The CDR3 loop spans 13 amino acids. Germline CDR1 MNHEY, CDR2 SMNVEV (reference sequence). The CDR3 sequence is CASSHSPDEKLFF. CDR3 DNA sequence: TGTGCCAGCAGCCATAGCCCCGATGAAAAACTGTTTTTT.

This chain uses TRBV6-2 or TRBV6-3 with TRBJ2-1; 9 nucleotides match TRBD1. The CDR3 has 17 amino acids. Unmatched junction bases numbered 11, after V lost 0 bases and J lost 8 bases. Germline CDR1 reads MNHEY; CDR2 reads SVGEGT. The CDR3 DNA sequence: TGTGCCAGCAGTTACTCGATTGACAGGGGGGAAGTAGATGAGCAGTTCTTC. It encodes CASSYSIDRGEVDEQFF.

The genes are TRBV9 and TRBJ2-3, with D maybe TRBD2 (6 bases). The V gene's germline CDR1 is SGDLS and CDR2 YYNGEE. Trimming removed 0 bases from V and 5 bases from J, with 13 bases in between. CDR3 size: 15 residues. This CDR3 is CASSVEGGNGDTQYF. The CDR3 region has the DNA TGTGCCAGCAGCGTAGAGGGAGGAAATGGAGATACGCAGTATTTT.

This chain's CDR3 is CASSLIMNGETDTQYF. In DNA, the CDR3 is TGTGCCAGCAGTTTAATTATGAATGGGGAGACAGATACGCAGTATTTT. This chain connects TRBV28 to TRBJ2-3; weak D call: TRBD2 (5 bases). The ends were cut back, 2 bases at V and 3 bases at J, with 15 bases in the middle. Looked up from germline, CDR1 is MDHEN and CDR2 is SYDVKM. This CDR3 has 16 amino acids.

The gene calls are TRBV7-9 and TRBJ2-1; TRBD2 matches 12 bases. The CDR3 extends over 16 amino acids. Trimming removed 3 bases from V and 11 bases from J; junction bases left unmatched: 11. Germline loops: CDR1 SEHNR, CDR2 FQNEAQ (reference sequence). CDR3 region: CASSLGALAGGAQQFF. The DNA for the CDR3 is TGTGCCAGCAGCTTGGGCGCTCTAGCGGGGGGGGCCCAGCAGTTCTTC.

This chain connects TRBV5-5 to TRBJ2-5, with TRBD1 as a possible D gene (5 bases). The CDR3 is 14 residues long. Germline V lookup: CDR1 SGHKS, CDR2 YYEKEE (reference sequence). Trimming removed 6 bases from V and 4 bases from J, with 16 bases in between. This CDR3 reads CASTKPGFSETQYF. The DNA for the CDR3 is TGTGCCAGCACAAAACCAGGGTTCTCAGAGACCCAGTACTTC.

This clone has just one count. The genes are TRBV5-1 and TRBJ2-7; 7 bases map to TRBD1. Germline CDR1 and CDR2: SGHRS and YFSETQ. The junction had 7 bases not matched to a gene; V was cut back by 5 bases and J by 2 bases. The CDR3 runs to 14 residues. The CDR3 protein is CASSRDRPTYEQYF. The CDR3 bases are TGCGCCAGCAGTCGGGACAGACCTACCTACGAGCAGTACTTC.